Below, 7 T cell receptor beta chains from the same sample are listed, as sequenced in a study of beta chain features in type 1 diabetes. Isolated RNA was reverse transcribed in full, so expressed TCRB transcripts were sequenced. The data were produced by immunoSEQ multiplex PCR, yet TCRdb's version contains in-frame clones alone and is incomplete. The data hold 250,000 to 350,000 clones, with 11% to 15% observed a single time. The specimen sequenced was central memory CD4+ T cells from blood. The receptor set was obtained from a man younger than 40 in good health.

The rearrangement links TRBV15 to TRBJ2-4, with D tentatively TRBD2 (7 bases). CDR1 is LNHNV and CDR2 is YYDKDF in the germline V gene (reference sequence). This CDR3 has 15 residues. V was trimmed by 5 bases and J by 7 bases, leaving 18 bases between them. The CDR3 sequence: CATSREGGVGNIQYF. The CDR3 DNA is TGTGCCACCAGCCGGGAAGGGGGGGTCGGGAACATTCAGTACTTC.

The chain uses TRBV7-9 and TRBJ1-1; maybe TRBD1 (5 bases). This CDR3 comprises 13 residues. CDR1 and CDR2 (germline): SEHNR, FQNEAQ (reference sequence). V lost 7 bases to trimming and J lost 4 bases, with 13 bases between them. Here the CDR3 reads CASIRGWSTEAFF. CDR3 DNA sequence: TGTGCCAGCATTAGGGGCTGGAGCACTGAAGCTTTCTTT.

This clone occurred a few times. V gene TRBV5-1 combines with J gene TRBJ2-3; no definite D call. The CDR3 has 15 residues. Trimming shortened V by 0 bases and J by 1 base, and 9 bases separated the two germline ends. Germline assignment: CDR1 SGHRS and CDR2 YFSETQ. CDR3 bases: TGCGCCAGCAGCTTGGATTCTCGCGGCACAGATACGCAGTATTTT. As protein: CASSLDSRGTDTQYF.

J is TRBJ2-7 and V is TRBV7-2, with TRBD2 matching over 7 bases. This CDR3 region has 16 residues. Germline CDR1 reads SGHTA; CDR2 reads FQGNSA. V gave up 2 bases and J gave up 5 bases; unmatched junction bases: 12. CDR3 sequence: CASSLNRAGAGNEQYV. The DNA of the CDR3 is TGTGCCAGCAGCTTAAATAGGGCGGGAGCGGGGAACGAGCAGTACGTC.

This clone was picked up a small number of times. This sequence joins TRBV9 and TRBJ1-2; D is undetermined. Trimming removed 0 bases from V and 8 bases from J, with 17 bases in between. The germline V gene encodes CDR1 SGDLS and CDR2 YYNGEE. There are 15 residues in the CDR3. The chain's CDR3 is CASSVGYGDRGGYTF. The DNA for the CDR3 is TGTGCCAGCAGCGTAGGTTATGGGGATAGAGGAGGCTACACCTTC.

A remark on this clone: Other DNA sequences from this sample encode an identical CDR3 as well. The CDR3 nucleotides are TGTGCCAGCAGCAAGACCCGGAGCACAGATACGCAGTATTTT. It specifies CASSKTRSTDTQYF. This chain links TRBV7-2 with TRBJ2-3; D gene uncertain. The V end lost 5 bases, the J end lost 0 bases, and 9 bases lay between the germline ends. Germline loops: CDR1 SGHTA, CDR2 FQGNSA. This CDR3 has 14 residues.

This clone was recorded a few times. J is TRBJ1-2 and V is TRBV5-1, with D possibly being TRBD1 (6 bases). There are 17 residues in the CDR3. V was shortened by 0 bases and J by 4 bases, with 19 bases between the two germline ends. CDR1 SGHRS and CDR2 YFSETQ come from the germline V gene. The chain's CDR3 is CASSLDSVRGSFYGYTF. The CDR3 DNA is TGCGCCAGCAGCTTGGATTCAGTAAGGGGGTCCTTCTATGGCTACACCTTC.